Presented here are 20 T cell receptor beta chains from one specimen sequenced in a study of blood T cell repertoires in COVID-19. Data came from immunoSEQ multiplex PCR; TCRdb stores just in-frame clones and leaves some out. The sample lists under 140,000 clones, nearly 90% occurring once. Sequencing input: peripheral blood. These receptors all come from a human donor in a cohort sampled during active COVID-19.

The rearrangement uses TRBV5-6 and TRBJ1-2; D ambiguous. V dropped 5 bases and J dropped 7 bases, with 15 bases sitting between them. Germline loops: CDR1 SGHDT, CDR2 YYEEEE. The CDR3 is 13 residues long. Here the CDR3 DNA reads TGTGCCAGCAGATCGGACTCAGGCAGTGGCTACACCTTC. It encodes CASRSDSGSGYTF. Complete variable domain (other parts from reference TRBV5-6 and TRBJ1-2): DAGVTQSPTHLIKTRGQQVTLRCSPKSGHDTVSWYQQALGQGPQFIFQYYEEEERQRGNFPDRFSGHQFPNYSSELNVNALLLGDSALYLCASRSDSGSGYTFGSGTRLTVV.

In its sample, this clone was seen once. This chain joins TRBV7-3 and TRBJ2-2, with a weak D call TRBD1 (6 bases). CDR1 and CDR2 (germline): SGHTA, FQGTGA. This CDR3 comprises 16 residues. Between the trimmed V and J ends, which lost 6 bases and 1 base, there was a span of 15 bases. The CDR3 sequence: CASSYVTTGNTGELFF. The CDR3 region has the DNA TGTGCCAGCAGTTACGTCACGACAGGGAACACCGGGGAGCTGTTTTTT.

V gene TRBV6-5 combines with J gene TRBJ2-1; 7 bases agree with TRBD1. The CDR3 length is 15 residues. V shed 5 bases, J shed 4 bases, and the junction held 8 bases outside the gene matches. The germline gives CDR1 MNHEY, CDR2 SVGAGI. CDR3: CASSPPGTAYNEQFF. The DNA for the CDR3 is TGTGCCAGCAGTCCCCCCGGGACAGCTTACAATGAGCAGTTCTTC.

In this sample, this clone turned up a few times. This sequence joins TRBV2 and TRBJ2-2; 10 nucleotides align to TRBD2. V dropped 5 bases and J dropped 1; count of bases not matched to a gene: 4. Germline V lookup: CDR1 SNHLY, CDR2 FYNNEI. The length of the CDR3 is 16 residues. The CDR3 nucleotides read TGTGCCAGCAGTCCTAGACTAGCGGGGAACACCGGGGAGCTGTTTTTT. Its protein is CASSPRLAGNTGELFF. Full variable domain (remainder filled in from reference TRBV2 and TRBJ2-2): EPEVTQTPSHQVTQMGQEVILRCVPISNHLYFYWYRQILGQKVEFLVSFYNNEISEKSEIFDDQFSVERPDGSNFTLKIRSTKLEDSAMYFCASSPRLAGNTGELFFGEGSRLTVL.

This clone was observed a handful of times. The V call is TRBV12-3 or TRBV12-4, the J call TRBJ1-2; D gene uncertain. V dropped 3 bases and J dropped 7 bases, with 3 bases sitting between them. The CDR3 has 10 residues. The CDR3 DNA reads TGTGCCAGCAGTTTTAGTGGCTACACCTTC. Its translation is CASSFSGYTF.

The rearrangement links TRBV7-9 to TRBJ2-7; D is perhaps TRBD1 (5 bases). The CDR3 has 13 residues. The V gene lost 3 bases and the J gene lost 2 bases, with 8 bases spanning the gap. Germline V CDR1 and CDR2: SEHNR, FQNEAQ (reference sequence). CDR3 in amino acids: CASSLDTTYEQYF. In DNA form, the CDR3 reads TGTGCCAGCAGCTTGGACACGACCTACGAGCAGTACTTC.

The rearrangement joins TRBV3-1 (or the pseudogene TRBV3-2) to TRBJ1-1, with D possibly being TRBD1 (5 bases). The CDR3 length is 15 residues. CDR1 LGHDT and CDR2 YNNKEL come from the germline V gene (reference sequence). V dropped 3 bases and J dropped 4 bases, with 15 bases sitting between them. CDR3 sequence: CASSQRGVGGTEAFF. CDR3 in DNA: TGTGCCAGCAGCCAGAGGGGCGTGGGGGGCACTGAAGCTTTCTTT.

This clone was counted between two and nine times. The junction does not match germline at one end; this may be a read error. The genes are TRBV3-1 (or the pseudogene TRBV3-2) and TRBJ1-1; D perhaps matches TRBD1 (5 bases). Germline values: CDR1 LGHDT, CDR2 YNNKEL (reference sequence). CDR3 length equals 12 residues. Here the CDR3 reads CASGPGNSEAFF. The CDR3, as DNA: TGTGCCAGCGGACCAGGGAACTCTGAAGCTTTCTTT.

The rearrangement links TRBV7-9 to TRBJ2-1, with TRBD2 matching 9 bases. This CDR3 has 17 residues. The J segment lost 0 bases and the V segment lost 1 base, leaving 4 bases of the junction unmatched. Germline assignment: CDR1 SEHNR and CDR2 FQNEAQ (reference sequence). The CDR3 loop reads CASSLGVSGSSYNEQFF. The CDR3 region has the DNA TGTGCCAGCAGCTTAGGTGTTAGCGGGAGCTCCTACAATGAGCAGTTCTTC.

The chain recombines TRBV2 with TRBJ1-3, with D uncertain. V dropped 5 bases and J dropped 0 bases, with 11 bases sitting between them. Germline loops: CDR1 SNHLY, CDR2 FYNNEI. CDR3 length equals 15 residues. The CDR3 bases are TGTGCCAGCAGTCCCCAGGCTTTCTCTGGAAACACCATATATTTT. Translating it yields CASSPQAFSGNTIYF.

As regards this clone: The sample contains more than one DNA sequence encoding this CDR3. The rearrangement joins TRBV7-2 to TRBJ2-7; no firm D call. The CDR3 sequence is 11 residues long. Germline lookup yields CDR1 SGHTA and CDR2 FQGNSA. V lost 5 bases to trimming and J lost 2 bases, with 4 bases between them. This chain's CDR3 is CASSPAYEQYF. The CDR3 DNA reads TGTGCCAGCAGCCCGGCCTACGAGCAGTACTTC. Drawing the rest from reference TRBV7-2 and TRBJ2-7, the complete variable domain is GAGVSQSPSNKVTEKGKDVELRCDPISGHTALYWYRQSLGQGLEFLIYFQGNSAPDKSGLPSDRFSAERTGGSVSTLTIQRTQQEDSAVYLCASSPAYEQYFGPGTRLTVT.

This clone was detected only once. The chain uses TRBV27 and TRBJ2-2, with D unclear. CDR3 length equals 13 residues. V lost 5 bases and J lost 3, with 7 bases in between. Germline V gene data show CDR1 as MNHEY and CDR2 as SMNVEV (reference sequence). The CDR3 spells CASSLLDTGELFF. CDR3 bases: TGTGCCAGCAGTCTCCTAGACACCGGGGAGCTGTTTTTT.

This chain connects TRBV5-1 to TRBJ2-2; 8 bases line up with TRBD2. V gave up 0 bases and J gave up 6 bases; unmatched junction bases: 4. The CDR3 runs to 15 residues. Looked up from germline, CDR1 is SGHRS and CDR2 is YFSETQ. The CDR3 loop reads CASSLGREGAGELFF. As DNA, the CDR3 is TGCGCCAGCAGCTTGGGACGGGAGGGTGCCGGGGAGCTGTTTTTT.

The V gene is TRBV10-2, the J gene TRBJ1-6; no clear D gene. In germline, CDR1 is WSHSY, CDR2 SAAADI. The CDR3 has 17 amino acids. Trimming pared 3 bases from V and 0 bases from J, leaving 12 bases between. DNA for the CDR3: TGCGCCAGCAGTGAAGGCGGAATTCGCTCCTATAATTCACCCCTCCACTTT. This gives the protein CASSEGGIRSYNSPLHF.

This chain joins TRBV27 and TRBJ1-1, with D maybe TRBD1 (6 bases). The CDR3 loop spans 15 amino acids. The V end lost 8 bases, the J end lost 0 bases, and 16 bases lay between the germline ends. Germline values: CDR1 MNHEY, CDR2 SMNVEV (reference sequence). The CDR3 region has the DNA TGTGCCAGCGAGCCTTTGGGACAAATGAACACTGAAGCTTTCTTT. This gives the protein CASEPLGQMNTEAFF.

The chain is built from TRBV7-3 and TRBJ2-3; D gene ambiguous. The V end was cut by 3 bases, the J end by 0 bases, with 4 bases between. The germline V gene encodes CDR1 SGHTA and CDR2 FQGTGA. The CDR3 is 13 residues long. DNA of the CDR3: TGTGCCAGCAGCTTGGCTAGCACAGATACGCAGTATTTT. Translated: CASSLASTDTQYF.

The J gene is TRBJ1-2, the V gene TRBV27, with D possibly TRBD1 on 5 matching bases. The V gene's germline CDR1 is MNHEY and CDR2 SMNVEV (reference sequence). The CDR3 has 15 residues. V was pared by 0 bases and J by 4 bases, with 12 bases between. The CDR3 is CASSLSMTAGYGYTF. CDR3 coding DNA: TGTGCCAGCAGTTTATCGATGACAGCCGGCTATGGCTACACCTTC.

This rearrangement joins TRBV6-5 to TRBJ2-3; 7 positions agree with TRBD1. V lost 0 bases to trimming and J lost 10 bases; unmatched junction nucleotides: 10. Germline loops: CDR1 MNHEY, CDR2 SVGAGI. The CDR3 totals 15 residues. The CDR3: CASSYSPDRIGAQYF. DNA of the CDR3: TGTGCCAGCAGTTACTCACCGGACAGGATAGGTGCGCAGTATTTT.

The V and J genes are TRBV27 and TRBJ1-2; possible D gene TRBD1, 5 bases. V lost 2 bases and J 8 bases, leaving 12 bases between the germline ends. Germline V lookup: CDR1 MNHEY, CDR2 SMNVEV (reference sequence). The CDR3 consists of 13 residues. This chain's CDR3 is CASSLRESGGYTF. CDR3 sequence (DNA): TGTGCCAGCAGTTTACGGGAGTCAGGGGGCTACACCTTC.

The chain recombines TRBV9 with TRBJ1-2, with D hard to call. Germline V gene sequence: CDR1 SGDLS, CDR2 YYNGEE. Trimming left V 2 bases short and J 8 bases short, with 10 bases between. This CDR3 contains 12 residues. This CDR3 reads CASSVLEEGYTF. CDR3 nucleotide sequence: TGTGCCAGCAGCGTTCTAGAGGAAGGCTACACCTTC.